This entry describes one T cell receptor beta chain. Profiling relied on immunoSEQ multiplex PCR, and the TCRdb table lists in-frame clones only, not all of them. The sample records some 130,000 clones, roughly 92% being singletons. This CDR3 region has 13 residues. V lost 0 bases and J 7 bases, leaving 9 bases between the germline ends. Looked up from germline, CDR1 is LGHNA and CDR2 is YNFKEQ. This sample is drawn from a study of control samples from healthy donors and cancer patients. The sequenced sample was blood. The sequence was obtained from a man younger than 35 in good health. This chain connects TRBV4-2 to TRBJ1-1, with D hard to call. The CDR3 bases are TGTGCCAGCAGCCAAGAGGCTTTTGGTGAAGCTTTCTTT. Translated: CASSQEAFGEAFF.